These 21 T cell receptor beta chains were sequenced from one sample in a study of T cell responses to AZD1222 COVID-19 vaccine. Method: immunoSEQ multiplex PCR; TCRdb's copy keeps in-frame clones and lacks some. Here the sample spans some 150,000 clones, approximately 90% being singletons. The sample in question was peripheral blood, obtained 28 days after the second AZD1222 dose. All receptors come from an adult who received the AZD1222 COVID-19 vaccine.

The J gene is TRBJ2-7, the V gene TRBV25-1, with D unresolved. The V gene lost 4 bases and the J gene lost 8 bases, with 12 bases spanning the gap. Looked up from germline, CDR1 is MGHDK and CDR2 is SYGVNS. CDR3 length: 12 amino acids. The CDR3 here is CASSGPVGKQYF. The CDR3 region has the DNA TGTGCCAGCAGTGGACCCGTGGGGAAGCAGTACTTC.

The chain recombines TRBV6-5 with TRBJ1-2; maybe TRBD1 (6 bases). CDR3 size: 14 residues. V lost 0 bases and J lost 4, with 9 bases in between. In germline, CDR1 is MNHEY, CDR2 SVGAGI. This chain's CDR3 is CASSYSQGPYGYTF. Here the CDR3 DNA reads TGTGCCAGCAGTTACTCACAGGGTCCCTATGGCTACACCTTC.

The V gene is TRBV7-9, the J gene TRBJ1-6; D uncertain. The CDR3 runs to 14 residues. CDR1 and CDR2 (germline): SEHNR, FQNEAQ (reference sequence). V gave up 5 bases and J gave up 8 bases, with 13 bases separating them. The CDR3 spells CASSHSGAHSPLHF. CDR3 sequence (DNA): TGTGCCAGCAGCCACTCCGGAGCCCATTCACCCCTCCACTTT.

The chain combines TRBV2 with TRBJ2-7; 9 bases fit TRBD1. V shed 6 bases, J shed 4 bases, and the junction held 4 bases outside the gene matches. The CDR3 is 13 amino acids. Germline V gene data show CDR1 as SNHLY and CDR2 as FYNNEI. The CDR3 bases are TGTGCCAGCAGCGCCGGGACAGGGTACGAGCAGTACTTC. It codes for CASSAGTGYEQYF.

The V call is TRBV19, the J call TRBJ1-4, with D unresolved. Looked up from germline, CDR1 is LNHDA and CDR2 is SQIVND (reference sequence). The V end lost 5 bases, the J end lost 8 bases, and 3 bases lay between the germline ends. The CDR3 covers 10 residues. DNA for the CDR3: TGTGCCAGTAGTCAAGAAAAACTGTTTTTT. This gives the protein CASSQEKLFF.

In DNA, the CDR3 is TGTGCCAGCAGCCTGAGGACAGGGGGGAGGGAGACCCAGTACTTC. Protein product: CASSLRTGGRETQYF. J is TRBJ2-5 and V is TRBV5-4, with 10 bases that match TRBD1. Losses at the gene ends were 4 bases for V and 5 bases for J; bases not matched to a gene: 8. The germline gives CDR1 SGHNT, CDR2 YYREEE (reference sequence). This CDR3 comprises 15 residues. Supplemented by reference TRBV5-4 and TRBJ2-5, the full variable domain reads ETGVTQSPTHLIKTRGQQVTLRCSSQSGHNTVSWYQQALGQGPQFIFQYYREEENGRGNFPPRFSGLQFPNYSSELNVNALELDDSALYLCASSLRTGGRETQYFGPGTRLLVL.

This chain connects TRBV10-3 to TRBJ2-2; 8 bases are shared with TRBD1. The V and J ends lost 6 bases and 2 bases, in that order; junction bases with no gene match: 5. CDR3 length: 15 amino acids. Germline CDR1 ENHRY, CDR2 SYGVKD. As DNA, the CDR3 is TGTGCCATCAGCCCACAGGGGGGAAACACCGGGGAGCTGTTTTTT. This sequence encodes CAISPQGGNTGELFF.

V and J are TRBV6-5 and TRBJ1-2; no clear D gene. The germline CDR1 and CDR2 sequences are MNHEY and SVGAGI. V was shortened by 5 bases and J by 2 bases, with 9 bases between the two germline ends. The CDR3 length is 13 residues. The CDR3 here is CASSTERNYGYTF. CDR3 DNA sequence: TGTGCCAGCAGTACGGAGCGGAACTATGGCTACACCTTC.

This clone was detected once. The CDR3 here is CASSVSGGAGEQFF. The CDR3 bases are TGTGCCAGCAGCGTTAGCGGGGGGGCCGGGGAGCAGTTCTTC. V usage is TRBV9 and J usage is TRBJ2-1, with 11 bases aligning to TRBD2. The germline V gene encodes CDR1 SGDLS and CDR2 YYNGEE. The CDR3 is 14 residues long. Trimming at V came to 2 bases and at J to 10 bases, leaving 5 bases not matched to a gene.

CDR3 DNA: TGTGCCAGCAGCCCCGGGACAGGGGGATTCGGGGAGCTGTTTTTT. It yields the protein CASSPGTGGFGELFF. This chain connects TRBV7-6 to TRBJ2-2; 11 positions agree with TRBD1. Germline V gene sequence: CDR1 SGHVS, CDR2 FNYEAQ. This CDR3 is 15 amino acids long. V shed 5 bases and J 7 bases; nucleotides not matched to a gene: 6.

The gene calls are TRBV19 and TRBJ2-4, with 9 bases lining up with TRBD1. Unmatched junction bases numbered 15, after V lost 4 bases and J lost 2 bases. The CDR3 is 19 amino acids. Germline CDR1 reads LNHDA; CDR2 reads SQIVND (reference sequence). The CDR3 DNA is TGTGCCAGTAGTAACACCCGCTCACAGGGGGCAGGGACCAAAAACATTCAGTACTTC. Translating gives CASSNTRSQGAGTKNIQYF.

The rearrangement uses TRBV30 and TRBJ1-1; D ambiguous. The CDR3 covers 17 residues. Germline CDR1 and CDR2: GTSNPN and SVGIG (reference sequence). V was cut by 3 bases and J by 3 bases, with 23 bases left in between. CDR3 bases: TGTGCCTGGAGGGAATGGTCCCCGGCGCACCAATACACTGAAGCTTTCTTT. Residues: CAWREWSPAHQYTEAFF.

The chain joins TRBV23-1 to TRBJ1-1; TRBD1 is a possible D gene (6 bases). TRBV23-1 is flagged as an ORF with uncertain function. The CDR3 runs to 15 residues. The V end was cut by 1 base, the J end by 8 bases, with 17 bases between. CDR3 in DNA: TGCGCCAGCAGTCAATTCGTCCAGGGGTGGGGCGAAGCTTTCTTT. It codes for CASSQFVQGWGEAFF.

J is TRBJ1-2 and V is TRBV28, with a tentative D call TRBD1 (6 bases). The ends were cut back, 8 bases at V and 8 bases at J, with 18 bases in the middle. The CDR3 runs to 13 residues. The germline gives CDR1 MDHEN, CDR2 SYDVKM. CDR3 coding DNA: TGTGCCAGCGGAAGGACTGGGGGCGGGGGCTACACCTTC. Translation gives CASGRTGGGGYTF.

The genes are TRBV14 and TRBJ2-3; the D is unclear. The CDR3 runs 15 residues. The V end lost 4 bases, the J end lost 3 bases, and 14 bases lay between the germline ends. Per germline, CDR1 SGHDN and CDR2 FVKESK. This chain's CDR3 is CASSPGLATTDTQYF. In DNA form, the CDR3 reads TGTGCCAGCAGCCCCGGGTTAGCCACGACAGATACGCAGTATTTT.

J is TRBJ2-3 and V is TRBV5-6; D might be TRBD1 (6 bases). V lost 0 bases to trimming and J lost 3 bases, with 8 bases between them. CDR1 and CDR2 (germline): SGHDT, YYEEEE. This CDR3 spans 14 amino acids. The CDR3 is CASSLGTVTDTQYF. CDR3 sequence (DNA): TGTGCCAGCAGCTTGGGGACAGTAACAGATACGCAGTATTTT. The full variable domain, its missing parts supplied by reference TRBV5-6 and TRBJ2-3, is DAGVTQSPTHLIKTRGQQVTLRCSPKSGHDTVSWYQQALGQGPQFIFQYYEEEERQRGNFPDRFSGHQFPNYSSELNVNALLLGDSALYLCASSLGTVTDTQYFGPGTRLTVL.

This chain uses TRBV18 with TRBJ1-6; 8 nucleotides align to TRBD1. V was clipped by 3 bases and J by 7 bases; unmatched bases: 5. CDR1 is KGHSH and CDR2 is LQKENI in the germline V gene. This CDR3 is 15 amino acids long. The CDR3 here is CASSPDYRGNSPLHF. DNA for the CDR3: TGTGCCAGCTCACCCGACTACAGGGGGAATTCACCCCTCCACTTT.

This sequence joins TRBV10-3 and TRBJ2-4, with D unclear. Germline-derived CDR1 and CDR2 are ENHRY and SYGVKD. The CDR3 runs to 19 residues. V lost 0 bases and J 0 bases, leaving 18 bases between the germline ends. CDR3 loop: CAISESLGMASGAKNIQYF. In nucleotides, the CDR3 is TGTGCCATCAGTGAGTCGCTTGGTATGGCCTCCGGAGCCAAAAACATTCAGTACTTC.

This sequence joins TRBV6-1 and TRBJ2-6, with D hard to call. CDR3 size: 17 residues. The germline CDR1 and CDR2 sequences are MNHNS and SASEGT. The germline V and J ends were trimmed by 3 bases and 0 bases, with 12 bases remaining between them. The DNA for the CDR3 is TGTGCCAGCAGTGATGGCAGCTATTTCTCTGGGGCCAACGTCCTGACTTTC. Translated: CASSDGSYFSGANVLTF.

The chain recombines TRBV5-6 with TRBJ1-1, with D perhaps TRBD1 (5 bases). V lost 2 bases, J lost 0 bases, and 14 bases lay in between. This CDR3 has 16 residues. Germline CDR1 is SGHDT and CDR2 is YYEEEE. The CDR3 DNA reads TGTGCCAGCAGCTTCGGGACCGGGCGCATGAACACTGAAGCTTTCTTT. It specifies CASSFGTGRMNTEAFF.

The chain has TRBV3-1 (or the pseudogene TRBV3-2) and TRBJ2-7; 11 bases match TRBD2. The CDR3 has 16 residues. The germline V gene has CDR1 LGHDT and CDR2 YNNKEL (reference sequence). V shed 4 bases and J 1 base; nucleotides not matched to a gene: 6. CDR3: CASSPRTSGSSYEQYF. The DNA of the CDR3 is TGTGCCAGCAGCCCAAGAACTAGCGGGAGTTCCTACGAGCAGTACTTC.